What follows are 2 T cell receptor beta chains derived from one specimen sequenced in a study of regulatory T cells in long-lasting Graves disease. Time point reported: newly diagnosed GD, antithyroid drugs for less than 3 months. The TCR library was prepared using RNA isolated from PBMCs. HTBI primers from iRepertoire and Arm-PCR of CDR3 regions yielded the TCR beta libraries. TCRdb redid the calling of the multiplex PCR reads with MiXCR, one entry per CDR3 protein. The sample records hundreds of thousands of distinct CDR3 sequences, over 15% being singletons. This specimen was peripheral blood mononuclear cells (PBMCs), taken at new diagnosis, from a patient treated with antithyroid drugs. These receptors all come from a female donor with Graves disease.

This clonotype was recorded at least ten times. This chain uses TRBV12-3 or TRBV12-4 with TRBJ1-1; D remains ambiguous. The ends were cut back, 4 bases at V and 1 base at J, with 13 bases in the middle. This CDR3 has 15 residues. The CDR3 DNA is TGTGCCAGCAGTTCTAGCTCTGGCAGGAACACTGAAGCTTTCTTT. Translating gives CASSSSSGRNTEAFF.

This clonotype was seen at least ten times. The chain joins TRBV27 to TRBJ2-3; no firm D call. From germline, CDR1 is MNHEY and CDR2 SMNVEV (reference sequence). This CDR3 has 14 amino acids. V was shortened by 5 bases and J by 6 bases, with 15 bases between the two germline ends. The CDR3 reads CASSTRVGFDTQYF. CDR3 nucleotides: TGTGCCAGCAGTACCCGGGTGGGCTTTGATACGCAGTATTTT.